The rows below give T cell receptor beta chains drawn from one sample of a study of blood T cell repertoires in COVID-19. Libraries were prepared by immunoSEQ multiplex PCR; TCRdb keeps only in-frame clonotypes and omits some of them. The table records around 47,000 clones, around 82% of them present only once. The sample comprised peripheral blood. The receptors stem from a woman older than 75 with COVID-19, enrolled during active disease. CDR3s include the opening cysteine and the closing phenylalanine or tryptophan. D genes are given only for firm matches. A row's size may be missing; if present it is once, few, many or a size class.

v_gene,abundance,d_gene,j_gene,CDR3nt,CDR3aa
TRBV7-9,.,TRBD1,TRBJ2-7,TGTGCCAGCAGCTCCCGGGACAGGGTACACGAGCAGTACTTC,CASSSRDRVHEQYF
TRBV19,.,.,TRBJ2-1,TGTGCCATTCGGCTACAGGGCACGGGGCGGTATGAGCAGTTCTTC,CAIRLQGTGRYEQFF
TRBV5-6,many,TRBD2,TRBJ2-3,TGTGCCAGCAGCTTACAGACTAGCGGGAGGGGAGATACGCAGTATTTT,CASSLQTSGRGDTQYF
TRBV6-5,.,TRBD2,TRBJ2-5,TGTGCCAGCAGGCGACTAGCGGCCTCTGGGGAGACCCAGTACTTC,CASRRLAASGETQYF
TRBV5-5,.,TRBD1,TRBJ1-1,TGTGCCAGCAGCCCCTACCGCGGAGAGGGGGCGGTCAACACTGAAGCTTTCTTT,CASSPYRGEGAVNTEAFF
TRBV5-5,.,TRBD2,TRBJ2-7,TGTGCCAGCAGCACCCTAGCGGGGCTCTACGAGCAGTACTTC,CASSTLAGLYEQYF
TRBV5-6,once,TRBD1,TRBJ1-6,TGTGCCAGCAGCTTGCAGGGCAGGGGGTCGACAACCTATAATTCACCCCTCCACTTT,CASSLQGRGSTTYNSPLHF
TRBV5-1,.,.,TRBJ2-1,TGCGCCAGCAGCACCCATCGACAGGTTCTTGTCGGTGAGCAGTTCTTC,CASSTHRQVLVGEQFF
TRBV29-1,.,.,TRBJ2-1,TGCAGCGTTGATGAGTTCCCGTTCTTC,CSVDEFPFF
TRBV27,.,.,TRBJ2-7,TGTGCCAGCAGTTCCGCTAGCTATGGCACCTACGAGCAGTACTTC,CASSSASYGTYEQYF
TRBV20-1,.,TRBD2,TRBJ2-7,TGCAGTGCCAGTAGCGGGAGAGGATACGAGCAGTACTTC,CSASSGRGYEQYF
TRBV19,.,.,TRBJ1-2,TGTGCCAGTAGAAGCGGACAGCTGCAGGGTGGCTACACCTTC,CASRSGQLQGGYTF
TRBV10-3,.,TRBD2,TRBJ2-7,TGTGCCATCACCGAGAGTGGTAGCGGGAGGGTTGAGCAGTACTTC,CAITESGSGRVEQYF
TRBV4-1,.,.,TRBJ1-1,TGCGCCAGCAGCCAAATACACCTCCTCCCCAGACATAACACTGAAGCTTTCTTT,CASSQIHLLPRHNTEAFF
TRBV24-1,.,.,TRBJ2-5,TGTGCCACCGGGGGAGGCGGGTTAGAGACCCAGTACTTC,CATGGGGLETQYF
TRBV9,once,.,TRBJ1-4,TGTGCCAGCAGTGGGGACATGCATGAAAAACTGTTTTTT,CASSGDMHEKLFF
TRBV7-8,.,TRBD2,TRBJ2-1,TGTGCCAGCAGCTTAGAGACTAGCGGGAGGCATGGAACTGAGCAGTTCTTC,CASSLETSGRHGTEQFF
TRBV5-1,.,.,TRBJ2-7,TGCGCCAGCAGCTCCGTAGACATCACCTACGAGCAGTACTTC,CASSSVDITYEQYF
TRBV4-1,.,TRBD2,TRBJ2-3,TGCGCCAGCAGCCAAGACGGAGCGGGGGGGCCAGATACGCAGTATTTT,CASSQDGAGGPDTQYF
TRBV19,once,TRBD2,TRBJ2-1,TGTGCCAGTAGTATCCGAGGCGGGAGTGGCAATGAGCAGTTCTTC,CASSIRGGSGNEQFF
TRBV30,.,TRBD1,TRBJ1-1,TGTGCCTGGGCAAAGACAGGGACCAACACTGAAGCTTTCTTT,CAWAKTGTNTEAFF
TRBV6-6,.,.,TRBJ2-7,TGTGCCAGCAGTGACACTGATGTCTACGAGCAGTACTTC,CASSDTDVYEQYF
TRBV11-3,.,TRBD1,TRBJ2-1,TGTGCCAGCAGCGACCGCAGGGGGAAACAGTTCTTC,CASSDRRGKQFF
TRBV30,once,.,TRBJ1-3,TGTGCCTGGAGTACAGTTTACTCTGGAAACACCATATATTTT,CAWSTVYSGNTIYF
TRBV7-3,.,TRBD1,TRBJ1-2,TGTGCCAGCAGCCTTACAGGGGATCATGGCTACACCTTC,CASSLTGDHGYTF
TRBV19,.,TRBD2,TRBJ2-7,TGTGCCAGTAGTACCGGGAGGAGAAACTACGAGCAGTACTTC,CASSTGRRNYEQYF
TRBV28,.,TRBD1,TRBJ1-1,TGTGCCAGCAGTTCCTACTACAGGGGGAACACTGAAGCTTTCTTT,CASSSYYRGNTEAFF
TRBV11-2,.,.,TRBJ2-5,TGTGCCAGCAGCTATGGCGGGATCCAAGAGACCCAGTACTTC,CASSYGGIQETQYF
TRBV29-1,once,TRBD1,TRBJ2-7,TGCAGCGTTCACCAGACAGGGAGTGCCTACGAGCAGTACTTC,CSVHQTGSAYEQYF
TRBV7-2,.,TRBD2,TRBJ2-5,TGTGCCAGCAGCGTCGGGACTAGCGGAGGCCAAGAGACCCAGTACTTC,CASSVGTSGGQETQYF
TRBV28,.,.,TRBJ2-3,TGTGCCAGCAGTTTCGCGCAGGGGATTGATACGCAGTATTTT,CASSFAQGIDTQYF
TRBV7-9,.,.,TRBJ1-2,TGTGCCAGCAGCCTATCGTATGACTATGGCTACACCTTC,CASSLSYDYGYTF
TRBV28,.,.,TRBJ2-7,TGTGCCAGCAGTCTTAACTACGAGCAGTACTTC,CASSLNYEQYF
TRBV6-6,.,.,TRBJ1-1,TGTGCCAGCAGGGAGGACAGAACTGAAGCTTTCTTT,CASREDRTEAFF
TRBV5-6,.,.,TRBJ1-1,TGTGCCAGCAGCTTACGGGTAAGGAACACTGAAGCTTTCTTT,CASSLRVRNTEAFF
TRBV7-6,few,TRBD1,TRBJ2-1,TGTGCCAGCAGCGCAGAGGACAGGGTGGGCAATGAGCAGTTCTTC,CASSAEDRVGNEQFF
TRBV14,few,.,TRBJ2-7,TGTGCCAGCAGCCAAGTTGTCCCGGCAGCGGGTCGTCACGAGCAGTACTTC,CASSQVVPAAGRHEQYF
TRBV10-3,.,.,TRBJ2-7,TGTGCCATCAGTGAACAGGGCTACGAGCAGTACTTC,CAISEQGYEQYF
TRBV19,.,.,TRBJ2-3,TGTGCCAGTAGTATAGACCACTCCTCAGCGGGTAGCACAGATACGCAGTATTTT,CASSIDHSSAGSTDTQYF
TRBV5-3,.,.,TRBJ1-1,TGTGCCAGAAGCTCCTCAAGAGACAGGACTGAAGCTTTCTTT,CARSSSRDRTEAFF
TRBV18,.,.,TRBJ2-7,TGTGCCAGCTCCTTCGGTCTCTCCTACGAGCAGTACTTC,CASSFGLSYEQYF
TRBV6-5,.,TRBD1,TRBJ1-5,TGTGCCGGAGGACAGGGGGGAAATCAGCCCCAGCATTTT,CAGGQGGNQPQHF
TRBV7-8,few,TRBD2,TRBJ2-2,TGTGCCAGCAGCCCAAAACCCCGGGGTTTAGCGGGAGGTCCCGGGGAGCTGTTTTTT,CASSPKPRGLAGGPGELFF
TRBV3-1/TRBV3-2,few,.,TRBJ1-2,TGTGCCAGCAGCCAAGACCAGACAGTTGGCTATGGCTACACCTTC,CASSQDQTVGYGYTF
TRBV18,once,TRBD1,TRBJ1-5,TGTGCCAGCTCACCGCAGGGGGTACACAATAGCAATCAGCCCCAGCATTTT,CASSPQGVHNSNQPQHF